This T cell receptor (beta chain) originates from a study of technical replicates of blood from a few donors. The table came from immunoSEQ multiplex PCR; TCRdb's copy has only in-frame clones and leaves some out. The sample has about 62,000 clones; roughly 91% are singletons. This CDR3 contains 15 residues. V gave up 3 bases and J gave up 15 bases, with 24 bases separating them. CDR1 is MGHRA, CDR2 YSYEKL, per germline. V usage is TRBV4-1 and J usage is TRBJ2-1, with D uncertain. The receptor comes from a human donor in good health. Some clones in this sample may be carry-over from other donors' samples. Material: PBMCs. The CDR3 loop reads CASSQGGLSYNGRFF. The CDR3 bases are TGCGCCAGCAGCCAGGGTGGGCTCTCCTACAATGGCAGGTTCTTC.